Listed below are T cell receptor beta chains from one sample, sequenced in a study of T cells after posttransplantation cyclophosphamide. Only in-frame clones appear in the TCRdb table, and some are missing; sequencing was by immunoSEQ multiplex PCR. The data show some 47,000 clones, with about 86% seen just once and 2.8% held by the top ten. Material for sequencing was PBMCs. Receptors were obtained from a young man with a blood cancer, CMV-positive, and with a related stem cell donor. CDR3s include the opening cysteine and the closing phenylalanine or tryptophan. D genes are given only for firm matches. The size of a clone is reported for some rows only, either as once, few or many, or as a class for expanded clones.

clone size	D gene	V gene	J gene	CDR3 DNA	CDR3 protein
NA	TRBD1	TRBV7-2	TRBJ2-7	TGTGCCAGCAGCTGGGACAGGGGCTCCTACGAGCAGTACTTC	CASSWDRGSYEQYF
NA	NA	TRBV7-3	TRBJ2-3	TGTGCCAGCAGCTTAACAACGGGTCGGGGATACGCTGGCACAGATACGCAGTATTTT	CASSLTTGRGYAGTDTQYF
NA	NA	TRBV4-3	TRBJ2-7	TGCGCCAGCAGCCTAAGTGGGAGAGGCGGGTTAACCTACGAGCAGTACTTC	CASSLSGRGGLTYEQYF
NA	TRBD1	TRBV15	TRBJ1-2	TGTGCCACCAGCAGAACGACAGGGGGTAACTATGGCTACACCTTC	CATSRTTGGNYGYTF
NA	TRBD2	TRBV5-6	TRBJ2-7	TGTGCCAGCAGCTTGGGTCCCCCTAGCGGCTACGAGCAGTACTTC	CASSLGPPSGYEQYF
NA	TRBD2	TRBV6-6	TRBJ2-7	TGTGCCAGCGGGAGGGAGCGGGAGAACGAGCAGTACTTC	CASGRERENEQYF
NA	TRBD2	TRBV7-2	TRBJ2-1	TGTGCCAGCAGCTTAAGAGGACTAGCGGACCCCTACAATGAGCAGTTCTTC	CASSLRGLADPYNEQFF
NA	NA	TRBV7-3	TRBJ2-6	TGTGCCAGCAGCTTAGGCCCCCGGGGGGCTCCTGGGGCCAACGTCCTGACTTTC	CASSLGPRGAPGANVLTF
NA	TRBD2	TRBV30	TRBJ2-1	TGTGCCTGGAGTGTACGGACTAGCGGGAGGGCCTACAATAAGCAGTTCTTC	CAWSVRTSGRAYNKQFF
NA	NA	TRBV2	TRBJ1-2	TGTGCCAGCAGTGCCCAGGAACTTCACGGCTACACCTTC	CASSAQELHGYTF
NA	TRBD2	TRBV5-8	TRBJ2-7	TGTGCCAGCAGCTTTGGACCCGGGAGGGAACAATACTACGAGCAGTACTTC	CASSFGPGREQYYEQYF
NA	TRBD2	TRBV7-3	TRBJ2-6	TGTGCCAGCAGCACAGACGGGGGGTCTGGGGCCAACGTCCTGACTTTC	CASSTDGGSGANVLTF
NA	NA	TRBV29-1	TRBJ1-1	TGCAGCGTCGTACAGGGATTCGCTGAAGCTTTCTTT	CSVVQGFAEAFF
medium-sized	NA	TRBV5-1	TRBJ2-7	TGCGCCAGCAGCTTGGCCCTGGGCCAGGGCGAGCAGTACTTC	CASSLALGQGEQYF
once	NA	TRBV27	TRBJ2-1	TGTGCCAGCGGTGGGAGCTCCTACAATGAGCAGTTCTTC	CASGGSSYNEQFF
NA	NA	TRBV9	TRBJ2-2	TGTGCCAGCAGCGTAGATCCTAGCCTGGCCGGGGAGCTGTTTTTT	CASSVDPSLAGELFF
NA	NA	TRBV4-3	TRBJ2-1	TGCGCCAGCAGCCAAGATGGAGGACGACACAATGAGCAGTTCTTC	CASSQDGGRHNEQFF
NA	TRBD1	TRBV7-3	TRBJ2-2	TGTGCCAGCAGCGTCTACAGGGGGCGCGGGGAGCTGTTTTTT	CASSVYRGRGELFF
NA	NA	TRBV6-4	TRBJ2-2	TGTGCCAGCAGTGCCACTCCCGCCACCGGGGAGCTGTTTTTT	CASSATPATGELFF
NA	NA	TRBV19	TRBJ1-1	TGTGCCAGTAGTGGCCCGATCCAAGGGGCTGAAGCTTTCTTT	CASSGPIQGAEAFF
NA	NA	TRBV7-2	TRBJ2-1	TGTGCCAGCAGCTTAAGAGAAAAACTCCACCCCCCCTTCTTC	CASSLREKLHPPFF
few	TRBD2	TRBV2	TRBJ2-7	TGTGCCAGCAGTGGGACTAGCGGGAGCGAGCAGTACTTC	CASSGTSGSEQYF
NA	NA	TRBV7-6	TRBJ2-2	TGTGCCAGCAGCTTAGCGCACTCGTCGAACACCGGGGAGCTGTTTTTT	CASSLAHSSNTGELFF
NA	NA	TRBV7-9	TRBJ2-1	TGTGCCAGCAGCCAGAACAGCGGAGACAATGAGCAGTTCTTC	CASSQNSGDNEQFF
NA	TRBD1	TRBV7-8	TRBJ1-2	TGTGCCAGCAGCCCCAGGACAGGTCGTTCCGTCTACTACACCTTC	CASSPRTGRSVYYTF
NA	NA	TRBV25-1	TRBJ2-3	TGTGCCAGTGCGTCTCCAGGAGCGGGCCCCAGCCGCACGCAGTATTTT	CASASPGAGPSRTQYF